Below, one T cell receptor (beta chain) is given with its context. Cohort placement rested on clinical history that participants reported themselves. Donors in Cohort 3 counted as recovered after two negative PCRs, clearance, or symptom resolution. This specimen belongs to a study of blood T cell repertoires in COVID-19. Study in general: PBMCs, B-cell-depleted T cells, or T cells provided the cDNA or gDNA that made up the material.

Under the authors' procedure: Reference gene primer amplification gave estimated nucleated cell counts. TCRdb keeps only in-frame clones here, not all; method: immunoSEQ multiplex PCR. V and J calls and clone size come straight from that table; D and trimming were deduced from the DNA. This table holds approximately 300,000 clones, nearly 90% found once. The specimen sequenced was PBMCs or T cells enriched from blood (not recorded which). This receptor was taken from a woman aged 30 to 39 who had recovered from COVID-19.

CDR3 loop: CASSQEASAYSGNTIYF. DNA of the CDR3: TGCGCCAGCAGCCAAGAGGCCAGCGCCTACTCTGGAAACACCATATATTTT. This chain links TRBV4-1 with TRBJ1-3; D is unresolved. Germline values: CDR1 MGHRA, CDR2 YSYEKL. The CDR3 totals 17 residues. V lost 0 bases and J 0 bases, leaving 12 bases between the germline ends.